The rows below give T cell receptor beta chains drawn from one sample of a study of blood T cell repertoires in COVID-19. Sequencing was performed with immunoSEQ multiplex PCR; in TCRdb, only in-frame clones are kept and a portion is missing. The sample shows over 250,000 clones, 88% of them seen only once. The sequenced sample was PBMCs or T cells enriched from blood (not recorded which). Receptor source: a woman in her twenties or thirties who had recovered from COVID-19. The CDR3 runs from the conserved cysteine through the conserved F or W. D genes are given only for firm matches. Clone sizes are given selectively: once, few, many, or a class where the clone is expanded.

D: TRBD1
size: NA
V: TRBV15
J: TRBJ1-2
DNA: TGTGCCACCAGCAGAGACAGACAGGGGGCGTCTGGCTACACCTTC
CDR3: CATSRDRQGASGYTF

D: NA
size: NA
V: TRBV5-1
J: TRBJ2-5
DNA: TGCGCCAGCAGGGCAGGGGAGAAGACCCAGTACTTC
CDR3: CASRAGEKTQYF

D: NA
size: NA
V: TRBV11-3
J: TRBJ1-2
DNA: TGTGCCAGCAGCTTCCAGGACTATGGCTACACCTTC
CDR3: CASSFQDYGYTF

D: TRBD2
size: NA
V: TRBV7-9
J: TRBJ2-7
DNA: TGTGCCAGCAGCTTTCCGGGAGGGCTGTTCGTGCAGTACTTC
CDR3: CASSFPGGLFVQYF

D: NA
size: NA
V: TRBV2
J: TRBJ1-1
DNA: TGTGCCAGCAGTCCTACCCTAGCGGGCACTGAAGCTTTCTTT
CDR3: CASSPTLAGTEAFF

D: TRBD1
size: NA
V: TRBV6-1
J: TRBJ1-2
DNA: TGTGCCAGCAGTGAAACAGGGGTAATCTATGGCTACACCTTC
CDR3: CASSETGVIYGYTF

D: TRBD2
size: NA
V: TRBV13
J: TRBJ2-3
DNA: TGTGCCAGCAGCTTAGGGACTAGCGGGTTCGGAGATACGCAGTATTTT
CDR3: CASSLGTSGFGDTQYF

D: TRBD2
size: NA
V: TRBV4-1
J: TRBJ2-5
DNA: TGCGCCAGCAGCCAAGAGTCCGGGACTAGTAGAGAGACCCAGTACTTC
CDR3: CASSQESGTSRETQYF

D: NA
size: NA
V: TRBV28
J: TRBJ2-7
DNA: TGTGCCAGCAACCAACAGGATATTAACTCCTACGAGCAGTACTTC
CDR3: CASNQQDINSYEQYF

D: NA
size: NA
V: TRBV6-2/TRBV6-3
J: TRBJ1-5
DNA: TGTGCCAGCAGTTCCCTCCCGCAGCCCCAGCATTTT
CDR3: CASSSLPQPQHF

D: NA
size: NA
V: TRBV27
J: TRBJ2-6
DNA: TGTGCCAGCAGTAAAATACGCGACAGCCACTCTGGGGCCAACGTCCTGACTTTC
CDR3: CASSKIRDSHSGANVLTF

D: NA
size: NA
V: TRBV5-1
J: TRBJ1-3
DNA: TGCGCCAGCAGCTTGGGTACAGACCCGAGCTCTGGAAACACCATATATTTT
CDR3: CASSLGTDPSSGNTIYF

D: TRBD1
size: once
V: TRBV12-3/TRBV12-4
J: TRBJ1-1
DNA: TGTGCCAGCACACCGGGACAGGGGCGGTTAGCTTTCTTT
CDR3: CASTPGQGRLAFF

D: TRBD2
size: NA
V: TRBV5-1
J: TRBJ2-1
DNA: TGCGCCAGCAGCTTGGCCTTAGGTCGGTCAGCGGGAAATAAGGGCAATGAGCAGTTCTTC
CDR3: CASSLALGRSAGNKGNEQFF

D: NA
size: NA
V: TRBV18
J: TRBJ2-6
DNA: TGTGCCAGCTCACCCCAGGACTCTGGGGCCAACGTCCTGACTTTC
CDR3: CASSPQDSGANVLTF

D: NA
size: NA
V: TRBV18
J: TRBJ2-5
DNA: TGTGCCAGCTCACCGTTCAGCCAAGAGACCCAGTACTTC
CDR3: CASSPFSQETQYF

D: NA
size: NA
V: TRBV29-1
J: TRBJ2-1
DNA: TGCAGCGGAGCCACCAGACCCGTTTCGGACAGGCAGTTCTTC
CDR3: CSGATRPVSDRQFF

D: NA
size: NA
V: TRBV4-3
J: TRBJ1-6
DNA: TGCGCCAGCAGCCAAGAAGCGCTTCACTCCTATAATTCACCCCTCCACTTT
CDR3: CASSQEALHSYNSPLHF

D: TRBD1
size: NA
V: TRBV28
J: TRBJ1-6
DNA: TGTGCCAGCAGTTCCCTCCGTCAGGGGGCGACACCCCTCCACTTT
CDR3: CASSSLRQGATPLHF

D: NA
size: NA
V: TRBV28
J: TRBJ1-2
DNA: TGTGCCAGCAGTCCAGGGGTTAGGGGCTACACCTTC
CDR3: CASSPGVRGYTF

D: NA
size: NA
V: TRBV18
J: TRBJ1-1
DNA: TGTGCCAGCTCAACCGGGGGACACACTGAAGCTTTCTTT
CDR3: CASSTGGHTEAFF

D: NA
size: NA
V: TRBV6-2/TRBV6-3
J: TRBJ1-1
DNA: TGTGCCAGCAGTTACCCTTCCGAAGCTTTCTTT
CDR3: CASSYPSEAFF

D: TRBD2
size: NA
V: TRBV6-6
J: TRBJ2-7
DNA: TGTGCCAGCAGCCAGGCGGGAGAGACCTACGAGCAGTACTTC
CDR3: CASSQAGETYEQYF

D: TRBD2
size: NA
V: TRBV27
J: TRBJ2-1
DNA: TGTGCCAGCAGCCAGACTAGCGGGCACACTTACTACAATGAGCAGTTCTTC
CDR3: CASSQTSGHTYYNEQFF

D: NA
size: NA
V: TRBV29-1
J: TRBJ1-2
DNA: TGCAGCGCCCGACTCCTACACGGCTACACCTTC
CDR3: CSARLLHGYTF

D: NA
size: NA
V: TRBV6-6
J: TRBJ2-1
DNA: TGTGCCAGCAGTCGAAGAGGGAGGACCGGGAGCAATGAGCAGTTCTTC
CDR3: CASSRRGRTGSNEQFF

D: NA
size: NA
V: TRBV24-1
J: TRBJ1-5
DNA: TGTGCCACCAGTGACCCCGCCCGGCAGGGAAGTCAGCCCCAGCATTTT
CDR3: CATSDPARQGSQPQHF

D: NA
size: NA
V: TRBV7-2
J: TRBJ1-1
DNA: TGTGCCAGCAGCTTAAACAGGGAAACTGAAGCTTTCTTT
CDR3: CASSLNRETEAFF

D: TRBD2
size: NA
V: TRBV7-8
J: TRBJ2-7
DNA: TGTGCCAGCAGCCCCCTCGGGGGGAGCTACGAGCAGTACTTC
CDR3: CASSPLGGSYEQYF

D: NA
size: once
V: TRBV10-3
J: TRBJ2-7
DNA: TGTGCCATCAGTGAGTCGAATTGGTTGGCCTCCGAGCAGTACTTC
CDR3: CAISESNWLASEQYF

D: NA
size: NA
V: TRBV6-1
J: TRBJ2-7
DNA: TGTGCCAGCAGCGAAGGGCGGAGATACGAGCAGTACTTC
CDR3: CASSEGRRYEQYF